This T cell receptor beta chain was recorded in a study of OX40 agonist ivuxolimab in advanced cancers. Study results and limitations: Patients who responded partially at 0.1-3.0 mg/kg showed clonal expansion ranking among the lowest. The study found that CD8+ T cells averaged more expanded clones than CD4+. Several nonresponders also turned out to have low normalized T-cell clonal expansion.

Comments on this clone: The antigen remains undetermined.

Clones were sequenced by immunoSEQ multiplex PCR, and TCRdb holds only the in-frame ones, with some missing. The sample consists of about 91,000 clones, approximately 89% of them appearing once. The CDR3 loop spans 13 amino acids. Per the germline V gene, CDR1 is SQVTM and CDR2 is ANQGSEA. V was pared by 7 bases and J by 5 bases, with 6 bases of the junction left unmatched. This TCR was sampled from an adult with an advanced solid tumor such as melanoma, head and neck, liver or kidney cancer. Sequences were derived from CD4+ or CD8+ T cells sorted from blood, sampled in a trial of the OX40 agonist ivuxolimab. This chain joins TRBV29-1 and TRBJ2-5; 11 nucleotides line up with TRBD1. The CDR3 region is CSARTGGVETQYF. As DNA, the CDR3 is TGCAGCGCTCGGACAGGGGGCGTGGAGACCCAGTACTTC. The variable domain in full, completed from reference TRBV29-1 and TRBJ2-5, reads SAVISQKPSRDICQRGTSLTIQCQVDSQVTMMFWYRQQPGQSLTLIATANQGSEATYESGFVIDKFPISRPNLTFSTLTVSNMSPEDSSIYLCSARTGGVETQYFGPGTRLLVL.